In this sample, the clone carrying this T cell receptor (beta chain) turned up a few times. The sample originates from a study of blood T cell repertoires in COVID-19. Study-level information: Material from acute and convalescent COVID-19 was sourced from the United States, Italy and Spain. T cells, B-cell-depleted T cells, or PBMCs provided the cDNA or gDNA that served as material.

Under the authors' procedure: Amplified reference gene primers provided the basis for estimating nucleated cell counts. Sequencing was performed with immunoSEQ multiplex PCR; in TCRdb, only in-frame clones are kept and a portion is missing. V and J calls and clone size are those listed in that table; D and trimming were worked out from the DNA. The data show some 100,000 clones, with 91% seen just once and roughly 2% held by the top ten. The TCR comes from a human donor with active COVID-19. The donor label of this sample is uncertain. The specimen was peripheral blood.

The CDR3: CASGTGNYEQYF. The CDR3 DNA follows: TGTGCCAGCGGGACAGGGAATTACGAGCAGTACTTC. This chain joins TRBV12-3 or TRBV12-4 and TRBJ2-7; 9 bases are a match to TRBD1. V dropped 8 bases and J dropped 4; count of bases not matched to a gene: 3. The CDR3 sequence is 12 residues long.